Sequencing of this TCR beta chain was carried out in a study of T cell repertoires in cytomegalovirus infection. Study-level information: Evidence of both CMV infection and a matching HLA type came from public TCR beta signatures. Study outcomes and limitations: Within the response measured ex vivo, HLA-C-restricted CMV-specific TCR beta clonotypes were dominant. Identification of carriers of CMV plus the relevant HLA was achieved through cumulative public TCR beta family frequency.

TCRdb fed the reads into MiXCR, producing one record per CDR3 protein. Of fewer than 700,000 distinct CDR3 sequences in the sample, 24% were seen once. CDR3 length equals 14 residues. The germline CDR1 and CDR2 sequences are MGHDK and SYGVNS. V gave up 0 bases and J gave up 5 bases, with 10 bases separating them. This clonotype has only a few counts. Its antigen remains unknown. This clonotype was sampled from a human donor in good health (CMV status not recorded). Some clones in this sample may be carry-over from other donors' samples. The material sequenced was CD8+ T cells from PBMCs. This rearrangement joins TRBV25-1 to TRBJ1-1; the D is unclear. CDR3 residues: CASSEYAGETEAFF. In DNA form, the CDR3 reads TGTGCCAGCAGTGAATATGCAGGAGAGACTGAAGCTTTCTTT.